This T cell receptor beta chain was sequenced during a study of blood T cell repertoires in COVID-19. V lost 1 base, J lost 3 bases, and 18 bases stayed unmatched. CDR1 is MGHRA and CDR2 is YSYEKL in the germline V gene. This CDR3 has 19 amino acids. Clones were read by immunoSEQ multiplex PCR, and TCRdb kept only the in-frame ones, dropping some. The sample contains approximately 220,000 clones, about 83% of which appear only once. The sequenced sample was peripheral blood. V and J are TRBV4-1 and TRBJ2-7; 7 nucleotides agree with TRBD2. The clonotype originates from a woman in her thirties or forties with active or convalescent COVID-19. In DNA form, the CDR3 reads TGCGCCAGCAGCCAAGCGGGAGTAGAGCGCGGGAGTATTCGCTACGAGCAGTACTTC. It yields the protein CASSQAGVERGSIRYEQYF.